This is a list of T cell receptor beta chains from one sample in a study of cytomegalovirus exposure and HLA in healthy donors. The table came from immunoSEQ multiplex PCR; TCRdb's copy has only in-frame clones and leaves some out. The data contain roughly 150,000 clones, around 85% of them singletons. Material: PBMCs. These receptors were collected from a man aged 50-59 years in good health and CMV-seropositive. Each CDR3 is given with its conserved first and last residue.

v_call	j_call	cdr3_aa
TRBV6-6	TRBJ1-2	CASSYTGTGDYYGYTF
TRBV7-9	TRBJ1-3	CASSHRQGIDTIYF
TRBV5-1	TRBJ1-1	CASSLGTGRGTNTEAFF
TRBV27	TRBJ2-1	CASSGQGYNEQFF
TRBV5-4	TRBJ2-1	CASSLDRVEQFF
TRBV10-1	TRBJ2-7	CASSVGRTGVNEQYF
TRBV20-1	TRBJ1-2	CSARRVYGYTF
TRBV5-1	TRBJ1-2	CASSTPGHLGYTF
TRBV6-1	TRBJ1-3	CASSENQGASGNTIYF
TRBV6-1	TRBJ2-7	CASSEGTVYEQYF
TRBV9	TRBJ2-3	CASSVTPGGSTDTQYF